The clone carrying this T cell receptor beta chain was seen ten or more times. This sample is drawn from a study of spatial heterogeneity in lung cancer. Described time point: blood at routine non-recurrence follow-up after resection. TCRdb reprocessed the 5' RACE reads with MiXCR, giving one entry per CDR3 protein. The data hold fewer than 25,000 distinct CDR3 sequences, with over 7.5% observed a single time. Between the trimmed V and J ends, which lost 3 bases and 2 bases, there was a span of 6 bases. This CDR3 contains 12 residues. Germline CDR1 is DFQATT and CDR2 is SNEGSKA (reference sequence). The J gene is TRBJ2-3, the V gene TRBV20-1; D unclear. This specimen was PBMCs, taken at follow-up. The source of this sequence is a male donor with early-stage non-small cell lung cancer. This CDR3 is CSARDHTDTQYF. CDR3 coding DNA: TGCAGTGCTAGGGACCACACAGATACGCAGTATTTT.